The clone carrying this TCR beta chain has ten or more counts. The CDR3 covers 13 residues. The V gene's germline CDR1 is DFQATT and CDR2 SNEGSKA (reference sequence). The V and J ends lost 6 bases and 2 bases, in that order; junction bases with no gene match: 6. Noted time point: after trial treatment. Described treatment: LDRT plus nivolumab, ipilimumab, low-dose cyclophosphamide and aspirin (RACIN trial). These data come from a study of low-dose radiotherapy and immunotherapy resistance in tumors. Alpha and beta chains were covered, as first-strand cDNA relied on TRAV- and TRBV-specific primers. TCR amplification used roughly 21 PCR cycles, a constant-region primer and a V-primer adapter. TCRdb reprocessed the reads with MiXCR, giving one entry per CDR3 protein. The sample lists about 100,000 distinct CDR3 sequences, less than 25% occurring once.

The chain has TRBV20-1 and TRBJ2-7, with 8 bases identical to TRBD1. This TCR came from a male donor with prostate cancer. Material: PBMCs, obtained after low-dose radiotherapy plus immunotherapy. Written as DNA, the CDR3 is TGCAGTGCCACGGACAGGGCTACCTACGAGCAGTACTTC. This codes for CSATDRATYEQYF.